This T cell receptor beta chain stems from a study of T cells after yellow fever vaccination. This clonotype was observed many times. TCRdb itself ran the 5' RACE reads through MiXCR, one entry per CDR3 protein. The repertoire consists of 150,000 to 200,000 distinct CDR3 sequences, with about 6% occurring once and the leading ten covering just under 3%. Trimming took 1 base from V and 8 from J, leaving 12 bases between them. Germline CDR1 and CDR2: MGHRA and YSYEKL. The CDR3 length is 14 residues. This clonotype was obtained from a man aged 18 to 29 who received the YFV17D yellow fever vaccine. The rearrangement links TRBV4-1 to TRBJ2-1, with D perhaps assigned TRBD1 or TRBD2 (5 bases each). The sequences come from CD4+ T cells sorted from PBMCs, collected on the day of the first yellow fever vaccination. CDR3 protein: CASSQGFRDHEQFF. In nucleotides, the CDR3 is TGCGCCAGCAGCCAAGGGTTCAGGGACCATGAGCAGTTCTTC.